This TCR beta chain was sequenced for a study of T cell changes during pregnancy in multiple sclerosis. The data were produced by immunoSEQ multiplex PCR, yet TCRdb's version contains in-frame clones alone and is incomplete. Among tens of thousands of clones listed, around 90% were seen once. Trimming removed 3 bases from V and 4 bases from J; junction bases left unmatched: 7. Germline V gene data show CDR1 as SEHNR and CDR2 as FQNEAQ (reference sequence). This CDR3 comprises 15 residues. This sample comprised CD8+ T cells from peripheral blood mononuclear cells, obtained before pregnancy. The genes are TRBV7-9 and TRBJ2-7; 9 bases line up with TRBD1. This TCR came from a female donor with multiple sclerosis, enrolled in a pregnancy study. CDR3 coding DNA: TGTGCCAGCAGCTTCCATCCCGGGACAGGGTACGAGCAGTACTTC. Protein: CASSFHPGTGYEQYF.